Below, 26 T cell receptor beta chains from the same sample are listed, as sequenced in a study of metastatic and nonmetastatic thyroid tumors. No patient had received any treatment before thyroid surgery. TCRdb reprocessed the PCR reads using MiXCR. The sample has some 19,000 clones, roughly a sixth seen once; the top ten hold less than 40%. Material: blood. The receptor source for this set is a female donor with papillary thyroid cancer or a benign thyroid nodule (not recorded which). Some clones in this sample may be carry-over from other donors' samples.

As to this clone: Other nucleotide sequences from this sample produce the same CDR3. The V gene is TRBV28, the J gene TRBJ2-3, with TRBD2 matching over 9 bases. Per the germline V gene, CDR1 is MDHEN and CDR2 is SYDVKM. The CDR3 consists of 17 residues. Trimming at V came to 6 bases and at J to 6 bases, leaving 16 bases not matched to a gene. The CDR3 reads CASSLLTSGQITDTQYF. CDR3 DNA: TGTGCCAGCAGCCTATTAACTAGCGGGCAAATCACGGATACGCAGTATTTT. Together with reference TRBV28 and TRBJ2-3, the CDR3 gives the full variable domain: DVKVTQSSRYLVKRTGEKVFLECVQDMDHENMFWYRQDPGLGLRLIYFSYDVKMKEKGDIPEGYSVSREKKERFSLILESASTNQTSMYLCASSLLTSGQITDTQYFGPGTRLTVL.

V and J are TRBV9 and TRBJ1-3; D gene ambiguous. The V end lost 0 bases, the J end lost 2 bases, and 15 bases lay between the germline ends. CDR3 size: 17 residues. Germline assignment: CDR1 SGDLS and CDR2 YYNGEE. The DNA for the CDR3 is TGTGCCAGCAGCGTAGAAGGGTCGAATTATCCTGGAAACACCATATATTTT. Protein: CASSVEGSNYPGNTIYF.

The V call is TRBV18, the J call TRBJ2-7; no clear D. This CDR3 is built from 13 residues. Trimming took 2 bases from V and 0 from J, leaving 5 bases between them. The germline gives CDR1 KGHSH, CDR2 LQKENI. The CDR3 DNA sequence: TGTGCCAGCTCACCAGTCCCCTCCTACGAGCAGTACTTC. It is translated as CASSPVPSYEQYF.

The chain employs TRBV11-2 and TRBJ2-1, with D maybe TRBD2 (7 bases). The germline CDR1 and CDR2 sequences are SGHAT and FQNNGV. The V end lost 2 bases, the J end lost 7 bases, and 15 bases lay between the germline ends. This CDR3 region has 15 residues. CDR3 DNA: TGTGCCAGCAGCTTATGGAGGGGGGGCCAAAATGAGCAGTTCTTC. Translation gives CASSLWRGGQNEQFF.

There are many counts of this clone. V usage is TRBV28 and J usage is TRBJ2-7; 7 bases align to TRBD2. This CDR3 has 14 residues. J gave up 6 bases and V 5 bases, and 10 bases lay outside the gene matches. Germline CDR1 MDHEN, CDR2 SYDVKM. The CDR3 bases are TGTGCCAGCAGTATCTCCGCGGGAGAAGGCGAGCAGTACTTC. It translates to CASSISAGEGEQYF.

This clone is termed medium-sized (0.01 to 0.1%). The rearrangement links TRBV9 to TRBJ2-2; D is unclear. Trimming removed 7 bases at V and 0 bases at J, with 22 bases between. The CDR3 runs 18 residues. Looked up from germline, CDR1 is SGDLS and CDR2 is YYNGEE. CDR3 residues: CASSYPPSLGSNTGELFF. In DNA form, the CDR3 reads TGTGCCAGCTCCTACCCTCCCTCACTGGGATCGAACACCGGGGAGCTGTTTTTT.

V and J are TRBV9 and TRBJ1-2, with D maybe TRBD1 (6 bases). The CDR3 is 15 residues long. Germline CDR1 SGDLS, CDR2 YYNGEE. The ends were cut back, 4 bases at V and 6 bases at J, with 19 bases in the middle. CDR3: CASSTDRLPLHGYTF. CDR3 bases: TGTGCCAGCAGCACAGACAGGCTCCCTCTTCATGGCTACACCTTC.

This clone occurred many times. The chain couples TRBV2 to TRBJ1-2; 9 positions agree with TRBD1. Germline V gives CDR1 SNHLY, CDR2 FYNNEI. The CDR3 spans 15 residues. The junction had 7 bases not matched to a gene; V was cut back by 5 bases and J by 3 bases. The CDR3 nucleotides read TGTGCCAGCAGTTACGGGACAGGGAGTGACTATGGCTACACCTTC. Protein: CASSYGTGSDYGYTF.

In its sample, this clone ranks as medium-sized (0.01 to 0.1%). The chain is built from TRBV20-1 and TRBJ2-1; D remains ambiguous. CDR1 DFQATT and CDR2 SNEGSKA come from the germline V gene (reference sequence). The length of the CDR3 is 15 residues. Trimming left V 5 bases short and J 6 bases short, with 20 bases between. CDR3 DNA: TGCAGTGCTGACCAACATTGGCGGTGGGGCAATGAGCAGTTCTTC. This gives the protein CSADQHWRWGNEQFF.

The CDR3 here is CASSQVGQGYEQYF. CDR3 coding DNA: TGTGCCAGCAGCCAAGTAGGACAGGGATACGAGCAGTACTTC. V usage is TRBV3-1 and J usage is TRBJ2-7, with 8 bases identical to TRBD1. V shed 1 base, J shed 4 bases, and the junction held 3 bases outside the gene matches. The CDR3 covers 14 residues. Germline CDR1 and CDR2: LGHDT and YNNKEL (reference sequence).

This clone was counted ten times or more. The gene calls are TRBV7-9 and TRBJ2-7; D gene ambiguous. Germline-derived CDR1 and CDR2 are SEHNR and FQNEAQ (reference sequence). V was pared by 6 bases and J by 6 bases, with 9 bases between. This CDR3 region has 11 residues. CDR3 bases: TGTGCCAGCAGGTCAAGCCGCGAGCAGTACTTC. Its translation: CASRSSREQYF.

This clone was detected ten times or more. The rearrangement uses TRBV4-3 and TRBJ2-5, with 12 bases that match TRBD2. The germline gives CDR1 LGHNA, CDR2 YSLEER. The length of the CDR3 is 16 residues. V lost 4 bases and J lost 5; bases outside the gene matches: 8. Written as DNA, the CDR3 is TGCGCCAGCAGCCGTCAGACTAGCGGGAGTGGGGAGACCCAGTACTTC. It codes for CASSRQTSGSGETQYF.

The chain's CDR3 is CASSLGTVSSNQPQHF. CDR3 DNA: TGTGCCAGCAGCTTAGGGACAGTGAGTAGCAATCAGCCCCAGCATTTT. V is TRBV13 and J is TRBJ1-5; TRBD1 might be the D (5 bases). Germline CDR1 reads PRHDT; CDR2 reads FYEKMQ (reference sequence). Trimming stripped 0 bases from V and 0 bases from J, with 9 bases between. This CDR3 is built from 16 residues.

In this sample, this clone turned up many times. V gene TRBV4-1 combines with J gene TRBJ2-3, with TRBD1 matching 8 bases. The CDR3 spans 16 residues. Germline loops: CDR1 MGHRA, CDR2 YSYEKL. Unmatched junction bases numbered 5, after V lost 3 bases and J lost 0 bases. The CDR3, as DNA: TGCGCCAGCAGCCAGCATCGGGACAGGAGCACAGATACGCAGTATTTT. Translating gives CASSQHRDRSTDTQYF.

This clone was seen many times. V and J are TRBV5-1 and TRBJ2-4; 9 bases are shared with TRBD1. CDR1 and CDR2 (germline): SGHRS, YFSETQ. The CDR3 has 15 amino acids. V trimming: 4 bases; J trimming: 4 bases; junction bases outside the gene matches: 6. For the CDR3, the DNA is TGCGCCAGCAGCGCGGGACAGGGAGATAAAAACATTCAGTACTTC. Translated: CASSAGQGDKNIQYF.

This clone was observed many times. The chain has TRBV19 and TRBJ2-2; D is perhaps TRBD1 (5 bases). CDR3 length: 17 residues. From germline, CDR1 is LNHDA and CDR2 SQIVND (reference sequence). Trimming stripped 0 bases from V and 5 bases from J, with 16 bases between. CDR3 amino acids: CASSIEWGRVGTGELFF. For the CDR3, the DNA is TGTGCCAGTAGTATAGAATGGGGCAGGGTAGGAACCGGGGAGCTGTTTTTT.

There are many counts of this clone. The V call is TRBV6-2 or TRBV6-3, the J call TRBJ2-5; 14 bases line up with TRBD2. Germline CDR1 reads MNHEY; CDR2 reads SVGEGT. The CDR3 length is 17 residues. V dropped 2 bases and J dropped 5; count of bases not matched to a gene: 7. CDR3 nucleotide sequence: TGTGCCAGCAGTTACGGGGGACTAGCGGGAGCGGTGGAGACCCAGTACTTC. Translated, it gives CASSYGGLAGAVETQYF.

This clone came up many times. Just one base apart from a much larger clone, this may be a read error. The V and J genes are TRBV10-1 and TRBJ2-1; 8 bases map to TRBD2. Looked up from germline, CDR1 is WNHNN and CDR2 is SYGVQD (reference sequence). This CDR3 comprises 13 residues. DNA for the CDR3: TGCGCCAGCCAGCCCAGCGGGAGCGGTGAGCAGCTCTTC. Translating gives CASQPSGSGEQLF.

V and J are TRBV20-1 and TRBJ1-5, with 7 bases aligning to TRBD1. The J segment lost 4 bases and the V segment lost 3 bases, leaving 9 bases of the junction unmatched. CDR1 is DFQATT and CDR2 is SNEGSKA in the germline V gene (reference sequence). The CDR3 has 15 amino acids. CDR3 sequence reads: CSARDRYMGNQPQHF. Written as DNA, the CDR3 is TGCAGTGCTAGGGACAGGTATATGGGAAATCAGCCCCAGCATTTT.

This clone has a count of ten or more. This CDR3 reads CASSPSGFRGTDTQYF. The CDR3 nucleotides read TGTGCCAGCTCACCTTCAGGGTTCCGAGGCACAGATACGCAGTATTTT. This sequence joins TRBV18 and TRBJ2-3; the D gene is possibly TRBD1 (5 bases). The V end was cut by 3 bases, the J end by 1 base, with 14 bases between. Germline V gene data show CDR1 as KGHSH and CDR2 as LQKENI. The CDR3 runs to 16 residues. Combining the CDR3 with reference TRBV18 and TRBJ2-3 gives the whole variable domain NAGVMQNPRHLVRRRGQEARLRCSPMKGHSHVYWYRQLPEEGLKFMVYLQKENIIDESGMPKERFSAEFPKEGPSILRIQQVVRGDSAAYFCASSPSGFRGTDTQYFGPGTRLTVL.

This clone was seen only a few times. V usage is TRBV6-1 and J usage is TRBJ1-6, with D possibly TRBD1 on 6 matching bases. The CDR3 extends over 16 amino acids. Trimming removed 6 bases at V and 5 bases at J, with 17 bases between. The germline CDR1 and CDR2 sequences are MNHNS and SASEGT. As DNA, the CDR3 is TGTGCCAGCAGCTCAGGGGACACTCGGCATAATTCACCCCTCCACTTT. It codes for CASSSGDTRHNSPLHF.

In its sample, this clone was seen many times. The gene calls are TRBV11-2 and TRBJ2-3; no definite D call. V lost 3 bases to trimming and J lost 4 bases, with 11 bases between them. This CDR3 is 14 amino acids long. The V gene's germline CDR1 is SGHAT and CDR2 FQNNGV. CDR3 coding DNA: TGTGCCAGCAGCTTGGACCATGGGGCAGATACGCAGTATTTT. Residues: CASSLDHGADTQYF.

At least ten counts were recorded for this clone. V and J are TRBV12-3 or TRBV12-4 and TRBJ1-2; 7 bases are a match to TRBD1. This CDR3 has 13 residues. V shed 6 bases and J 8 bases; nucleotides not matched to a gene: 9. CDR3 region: CASSRGQVGGYTF. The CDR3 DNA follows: TGTGCCAGCAGCCGTGGACAGGTGGGAGGCTACACCTTC.

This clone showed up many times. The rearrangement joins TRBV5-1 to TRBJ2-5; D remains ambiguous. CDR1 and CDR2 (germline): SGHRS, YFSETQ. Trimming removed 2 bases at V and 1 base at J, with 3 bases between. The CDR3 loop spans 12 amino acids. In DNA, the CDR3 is TGCGCCAGCAGCTTCAGCCAAGAGACCCAGTACTTC. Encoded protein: CASSFSQETQYF.

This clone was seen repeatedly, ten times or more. DNA of the CDR3: TGCAGTGCTCCGTCCGTGAACCAAGAGACCCAGTACTTC. Encoded protein: CSAPSVNQETQYF. The V gene is TRBV20-1, the J gene TRBJ2-5, with D unresolved. CDR1 is DFQATT and CDR2 is SNEGSKA in the germline V gene (reference sequence). The V and J ends lost 5 bases and 0 bases respectively, with 10 bases between them. CDR3 size: 13 residues.

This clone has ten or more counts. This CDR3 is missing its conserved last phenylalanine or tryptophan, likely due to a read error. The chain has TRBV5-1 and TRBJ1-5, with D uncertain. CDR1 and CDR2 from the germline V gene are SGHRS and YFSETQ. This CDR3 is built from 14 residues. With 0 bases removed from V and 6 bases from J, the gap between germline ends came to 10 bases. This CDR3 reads CASSLEGSGQPQHS. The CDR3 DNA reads TGCGCCAGCAGCTTGGAAGGCTCTGGTCAGCCCCAGCATTCT.